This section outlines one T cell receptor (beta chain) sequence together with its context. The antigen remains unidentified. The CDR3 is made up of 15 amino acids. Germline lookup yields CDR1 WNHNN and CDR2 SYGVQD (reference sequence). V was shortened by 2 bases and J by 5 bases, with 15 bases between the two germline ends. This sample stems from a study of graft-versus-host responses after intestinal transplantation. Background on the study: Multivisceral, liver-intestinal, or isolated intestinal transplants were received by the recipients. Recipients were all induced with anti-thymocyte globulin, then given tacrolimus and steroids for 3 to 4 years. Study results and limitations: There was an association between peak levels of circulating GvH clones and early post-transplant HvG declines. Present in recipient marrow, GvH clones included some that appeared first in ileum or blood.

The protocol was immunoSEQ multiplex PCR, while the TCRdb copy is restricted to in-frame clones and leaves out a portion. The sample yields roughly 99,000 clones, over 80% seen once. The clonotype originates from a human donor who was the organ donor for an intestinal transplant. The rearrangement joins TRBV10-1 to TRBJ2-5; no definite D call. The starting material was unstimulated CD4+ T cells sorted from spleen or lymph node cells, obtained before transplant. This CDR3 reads CASSEAIGNMETQYF. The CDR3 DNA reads TGCGCCAGCAGTGAGGCGATAGGGAATATGGAGACCCAGTACTTC.